This T cell receptor beta chain is drawn from a study of T-cell reconstitution after alpha-beta-depleted transplantation in children. Study results and limitations: About two months after transplant, alpha-beta T cells reportedly came from several hundred expanded graft clones.

As for this clonotype: The antigen is unknown.

Unique molecular identifiers were built into the TCRbeta library. TCRdb re-called the PCR reads with MiXCR, one entry per CDR3 protein. The sample holds fewer than 750,000 distinct CDR3 sequences; around 27% are singletons and the top ten take about 35%. V lost 8 bases and J lost 7; bases outside the gene matches: 16. The length of the CDR3 is 15 residues. Germline loops: CDR1 LGHDT, CDR2 YNNKEL (reference sequence). The chain is built from TRBV3-1 and TRBJ2-5, with 7 bases aligning to TRBD2. This specimen consisted of PBMCs, obtained before TCRalphabeta/CD19-depleted stem cell transplant. This sequence was found in a boy younger than two with Wiskott-Aldrich syndrome, due to receive a stem cell transplant. CDR3 loop: CASCLTSRLLGTQYF. Here the CDR3 DNA reads TGTGCCAGCTGCCTGACTAGCCGATTGCTGGGGACCCAGTACTTC.